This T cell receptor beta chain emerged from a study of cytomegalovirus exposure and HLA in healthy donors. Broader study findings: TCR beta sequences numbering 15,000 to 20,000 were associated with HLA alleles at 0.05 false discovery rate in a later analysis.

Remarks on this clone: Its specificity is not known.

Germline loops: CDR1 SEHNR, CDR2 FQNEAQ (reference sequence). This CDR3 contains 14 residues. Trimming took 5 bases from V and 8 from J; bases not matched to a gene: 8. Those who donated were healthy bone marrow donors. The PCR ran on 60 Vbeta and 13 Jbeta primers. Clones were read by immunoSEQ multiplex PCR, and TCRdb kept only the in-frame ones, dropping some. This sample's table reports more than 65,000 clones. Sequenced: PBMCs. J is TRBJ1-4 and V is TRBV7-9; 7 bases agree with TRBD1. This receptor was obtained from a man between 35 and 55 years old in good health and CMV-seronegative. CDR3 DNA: TGTGCCAGCAGCCTAACAGGGGTAGGAGAAAAACTGTTTTTT. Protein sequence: CASSLTGVGEKLFF. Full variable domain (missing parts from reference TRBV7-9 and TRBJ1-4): DTGVSQNPRHKITKRGQNVTFRCDPISEHNRLYWYRQTLGQGPEFLTYFQNEAQLEKSRLLSDRFSAERPKGSFSTLEIQRTEQGDSAMYLCASSLTGVGEKLFFGSGTQLSVL.